The rows below give T cell receptor beta chains drawn from one sample of a study of blood T cell repertoires in COVID-19. The repertoire was sequenced with immunoSEQ multiplex PCR; TCRdb's copy has only in-frame clones and lacks some. The profile covers 200,000 to 250,000 clones, with around nine tenths appearing a single time and approximately 11% taken by the ten largest. Sequences were obtained from PBMCs or T cells enriched from blood (not recorded which). Source of these receptors: a man aged 30-40 years who had recovered from COVID-19. Each CDR3 is given without its conserved first and last residue.

CDR3 | J | V
ASSDLAGAPYNEQF | TRBJ2-1 | TRBV25-1
ASTYRDSVT | TRBJ1-2 | TRBV12-3/TRBV12-4
ASSLFHGNSPLH | TRBJ1-6 | TRBV11-2
ASSVGLAGHNEQF | TRBJ2-1 | TRBV9
ASSGGRDSGELF | TRBJ2-2 | TRBV6-2/TRBV6-3
ASSVTSSYEQY | TRBJ2-7 | TRBV7-2
ASSPDRAPYSNQPQH | TRBJ1-5 | TRBV7-6
ASSNDLAAPVPYEQY | TRBJ2-7 | TRBV7-2
SVGTPGNTIY | TRBJ1-3 | TRBV29-1
ASSSEREGPYEQY | TRBJ2-7 | TRBV6-2/TRBV6-3
ASSRDRGGEKLF | TRBJ1-4 | TRBV5-4
ASSAHPREDTIY | TRBJ1-3 | TRBV9
ASSHDRVRGYGYT | TRBJ1-2 | TRBV28
ASREGGRATEAF | TRBJ1-1 | TRBV19
ASSKRGGGDTQY | TRBJ2-3 | TRBV9
ASSLGQGLSYEQY | TRBJ2-7 | TRBV7-9
ASSDQRTGKIW | TRBJ2-7 | TRBV11-2
ASSPHTRDTEAF | TRBJ1-1 | TRBV9
ASSLDYGRADQPQH | TRBJ1-5 | TRBV7-2
ASMEREFRNIQY | TRBJ2-4 | TRBV2
ASSASTANTEAF | TRBJ1-1 | TRBV7-6
ATHDGRGTEAF | TRBJ1-1 | TRBV18
ASSERTGFESSEKLF | TRBJ1-4 | TRBV27
AWSFGLASNQPQH | TRBJ1-5 | TRBV30
ASSSPTGISGNTIY | TRBJ1-3 | TRBV7-9
ASSHERGSNQPQH | TRBJ1-5 | TRBV4-3
ASSPTPGLGYGYT | TRBJ1-2 | TRBV28
ASSKQGTYMNTEAF | TRBJ1-1 | TRBV7-9
ASSVGRRQDEAF | TRBJ1-1 | TRBV9
ATNVDTSYEQY | TRBJ2-7 | TRBV6-5
ASSTDRVVVPTPLH | TRBJ1-6 | TRBV7-9
ASSFQGGELF | TRBJ2-2 | TRBV2
ASSPPAVTYEQY | TRBJ2-7 | TRBV18
ASYYAGQVCWGETQY | TRBJ2-5 | TRBV3-1/TRBV3-2
ASRQGGGQETQY | TRBJ2-5 | TRBV28
ASSILVSGYTDTQY | TRBJ2-3 | TRBV5-5
ASRRAGTGDEKLF | TRBJ1-4 | TRBV11-2
ASSFVDEQF | TRBJ2-1 | TRBV7-9
ASSLTGDGYT | TRBJ1-2 | TRBV28
ASSDAGGRDEQY | TRBJ2-7 | TRBV10-1
ASSRDRVDEQF | TRBJ2-1 | TRBV5-1
AISGQGLNTEAF | TRBJ1-1 | TRBV10-3
AWRDRGLFSTGNTIY | TRBJ1-3 | TRBV30